This T cell receptor (beta chain) appears in the sequencing data of a study of T-cell memory formation after mild COVID-19. TCRdb re-called the 5' RACE reads with MiXCR, one entry per CDR3 protein. The repertoire holds some 68,000 distinct CDR3 sequences, over 15% seen once, with around 31% in the top ten. The germline CDR1 and CDR2 sequences are SGHVS and FQNEAQ. The CDR3 sequence is 13 residues long. Deletions cut 0 bases from V and 3 bases from J, with 6 bases between. General observations from the study: Unconfirmed was the SARS-CoV-2 specificity of second-wave clones that peaked on day 37.

A note on this clonotype: Its specificity is not known.

Sequenced material: PBMCs or a T cell subset sorted from them (not recorded which). J is TRBJ2-7 and V is TRBV7-8; D is uncertain. The sequence was obtained from an adult woman who had mild COVID-19 (a few samples of this study predate the infection). Cell type and time point are not known. The CDR3 DNA is TGTGCCAGCAGCTTAGCGGCGATCTACGAGCAGTACTTC. Translated, it gives CASSLAAIYEQYF.